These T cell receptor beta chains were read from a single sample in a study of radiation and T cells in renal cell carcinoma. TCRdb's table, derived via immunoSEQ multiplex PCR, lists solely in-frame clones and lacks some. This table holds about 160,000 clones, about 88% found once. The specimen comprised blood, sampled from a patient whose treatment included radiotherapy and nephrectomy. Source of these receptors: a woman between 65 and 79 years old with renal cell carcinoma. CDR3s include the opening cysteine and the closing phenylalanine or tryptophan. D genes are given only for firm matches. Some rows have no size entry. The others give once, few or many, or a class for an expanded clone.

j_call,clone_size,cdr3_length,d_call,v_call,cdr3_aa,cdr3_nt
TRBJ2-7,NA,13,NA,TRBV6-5,CASSYSINYEQYF,TGTGCCAGCAGTTACTCTATCAACTACGAGCAGTACTTC
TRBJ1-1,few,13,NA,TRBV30,CAWRELLNTEAFF,TGTGCCTGGAGAGAGCTGCTGAACACTGAAGCTTTCTTT
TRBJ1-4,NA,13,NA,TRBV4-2,CASSQAGNEKLFF,TGTGCCAGCAGCCAGGCAGGGAATGAAAAACTGTTTTTT
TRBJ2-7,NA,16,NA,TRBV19,CASSMASGGGRYEQYF,TGTGCCAGTAGTATGGCGTCAGGGGGGGGCCGATACGAGCAGTACTTC
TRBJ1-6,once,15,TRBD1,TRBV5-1,CASSLAGQGNSPLHF,TGCGCCAGCAGCTTGGCAGGACAGGGCAATTCACCCCTCCACTTT
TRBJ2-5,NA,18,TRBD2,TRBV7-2,CASSWRTSGALNQETQYF,TGTGCCAGCAGCTGGAGGACTAGCGGGGCCTTAAATCAAGAGACCCAGTACTTC
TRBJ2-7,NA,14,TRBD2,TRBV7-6,CASSRTGLAYEQYF,TGTGCCAGCAGCCGCACAGGACTAGCCTACGAGCAGTACTTC
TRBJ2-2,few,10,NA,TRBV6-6,CASRAGELFF,TGTGCCAGCAGGGCCGGGGAGCTGTTTTTT
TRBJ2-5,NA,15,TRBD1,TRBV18,CASSRDRGYQETQYF,TGTGCCAGCTCACGGGACAGGGGGTACCAAGAGACCCAGTACTTC
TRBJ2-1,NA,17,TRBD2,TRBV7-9,CASSLDLRGSSYNEQFF,TGTGCCAGCAGCTTAGACTTGCGGGGGAGCTCCTACAATGAGCAGTTCTTC
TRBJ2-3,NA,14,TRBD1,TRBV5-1,CASSLGTGSDTQYF,TGCGCCAGCAGCTTGGGGACAGGGTCAGATACGCAGTATTTT
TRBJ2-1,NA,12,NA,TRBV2,CASRPFYNEQFF,TGTGCCAGCAGGCCTTTTTACAATGAGCAGTTCTTC
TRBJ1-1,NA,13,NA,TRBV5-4,CASSPQGYTEAFF,TGTGCCAGCAGCCCCCAGGGGTACACTGAAGCTTTCTTT
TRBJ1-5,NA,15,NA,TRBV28,CASSLGGQRDQPQHF,TGTGCCAGCAGTTTGGGGGGACAAAGGGATCAGCCCCAGCATTTT
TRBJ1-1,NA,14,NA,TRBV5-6,CASSLAGGYTEAFF,TGTGCCAGCAGCTTGGCGGGGGGCTACACTGAAGCTTTCTTT
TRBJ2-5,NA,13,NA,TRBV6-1,CASSPWSQETQYF,TGTGCCAGCAGTCCCTGGTCCCAAGAGACCCAGTACTTC
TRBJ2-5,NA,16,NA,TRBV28,CASSFLQGKSLETQYF,TGTGCCAGCAGTTTCTTACAGGGCAAGTCCCTAGAGACCCAGTACTTC
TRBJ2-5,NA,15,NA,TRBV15,CATSREFTGKETQYF,TGTGCCACCAGCAGAGAATTCACCGGGAAAGAGACCCAGTACTTC
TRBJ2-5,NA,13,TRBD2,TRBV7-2,CASSLGSGGTQYF,TGTGCCAGCAGCTTGGGAAGCGGGGGGACCCAGTACTTC
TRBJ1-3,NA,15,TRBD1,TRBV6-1,CASSSEQGGGNTIYF,TGTGCCAGCAGCTCCGAACAGGGGGGAGGAAACACCATATATTTT
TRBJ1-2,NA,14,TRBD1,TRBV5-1,CASSGRDRLYGYTF,TGCGCCAGCAGCGGGAGGGACAGGCTCTATGGCTACACCTTC
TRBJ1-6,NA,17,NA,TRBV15,CATSRGPQRGRNSPLHF,TGTGCCACCAGCAGAGGGCCCCAACGGGGGCGAAATTCACCCCTCCACTTT
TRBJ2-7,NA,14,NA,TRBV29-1,CSVETPGHPYEQYF,TGCAGCGTTGAAACTCCGGGACACCCCTACGAGCAGTACTTC
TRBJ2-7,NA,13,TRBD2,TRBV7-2,CASSLAGGNEQYF,TGTGCCAGCAGCCTAGCGGGGGGGAACGAGCAGTACTTC
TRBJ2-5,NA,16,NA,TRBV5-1,CASSRGTTTVQETQYF,TGCGCCAGCAGCCGAGGAACTACTACGGTTCAAGAGACCCAGTACTTC
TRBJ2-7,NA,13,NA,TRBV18,CASSPRDLYEQYF,TGTGCCAGCTCACCCCGGGACCTGTACGAGCAGTACTTC
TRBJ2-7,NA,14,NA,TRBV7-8,CASSLADSLYEQYF,TGTGCCAGCAGCTTAGCCGACAGTCTCTACGAGCAGTACTTC
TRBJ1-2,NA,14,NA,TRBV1,CTSSPPGGNYGYTF,TGCACCAGCAGCCCCCCAGGGGGGAACTATGGCTACACCTTC
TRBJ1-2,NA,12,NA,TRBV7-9,CASSLGGNGYTF,TGTGCCAGCAGCTTAGGAGGGAATGGCTACACCTTC
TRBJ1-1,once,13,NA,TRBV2,CASRDDTRVPAFF,TGTGCCAGCAGAGATGACACGCGTGTGCCAGCTTTCTTT
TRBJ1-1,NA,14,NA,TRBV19,CASSAGPASTEAFF,TGTGCCAGTAGTGCGGGCCCGGCCAGCACTGAAGCTTTCTTT
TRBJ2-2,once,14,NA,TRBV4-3,CASKGRGNTGELFF,TGCGCCAGCAAGGGCAGGGGAAACACCGGGGAGCTGTTTTTT
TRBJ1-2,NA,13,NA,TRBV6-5,CASSLTGNYGYTF,TGTGCCAGCAGCTTAACAGGGAACTATGGCTACACCTTC
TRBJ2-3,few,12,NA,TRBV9,CASSVFTDTQYF,TGTGCCAGCAGCGTCTTTACGGATACGCAGTATTTT
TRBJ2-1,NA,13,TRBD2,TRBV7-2,CASRLAGEGEQFF,TGTGCCAGCCGACTAGCGGGGGAAGGGGAGCAGTTCTTC
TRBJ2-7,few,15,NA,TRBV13,CASSLGRGVLDEQYF,TGTGCCAGCAGCTTAGGTCGAGGGGTTCTGGACGAGCAGTACTTC
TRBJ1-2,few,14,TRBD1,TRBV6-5,CASSRTGLNYGYTF,TGTGCCAGCAGTCGGACAGGGCTTAACTATGGCTACACCTTC
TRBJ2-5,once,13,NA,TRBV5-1,CASSEQGRETQYF,TGCGCCAGCAGCGAGCAGGGAAGGGAGACCCAGTACTTC
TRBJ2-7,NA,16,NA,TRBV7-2,CASSSGGRGGGWEQYF,TGTGCCAGCAGCTCTGGAGGTCGTGGGGGGGGCTGGGAGCAGTACTTC
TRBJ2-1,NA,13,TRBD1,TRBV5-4,CASSLAGGNEQFF,TGTGCCAGCAGCTTGGCAGGGGGCAATGAGCAGTTCTTC
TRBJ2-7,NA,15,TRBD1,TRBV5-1,CASSRQGSLSYEQYF,TGCGCCAGCAGCCGACAGGGGTCCCTATCCTACGAGCAGTACTTC
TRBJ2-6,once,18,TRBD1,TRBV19,CASRAGTGGLSGANVLTF,TGTGCCAGCAGAGCGGGGACAGGGGGCCTCTCTGGGGCCAACGTCCTGACTTTC
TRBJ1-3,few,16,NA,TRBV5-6,CASSYPRGSSGNTIYF,TGTGCCAGCAGCTACCCCAGGGGATCGAGTGGAAACACCATATATTTT
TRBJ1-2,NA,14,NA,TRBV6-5,CASSYSVGGSGYTF,TGTGCCAGCAGTTACTCGGTAGGGGGTAGTGGCTACACCTTC
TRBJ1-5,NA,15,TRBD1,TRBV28,CASSVLGQEGQPQHF,TGTGCCAGCAGTGTCTTGGGACAGGAGGGCCAGCCCCAGCATTTT
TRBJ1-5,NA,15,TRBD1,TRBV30,CAWSAIGQEGQPQHF,TGTGCCTGGAGTGCTATCGGACAGGAGGGTCAGCCCCAGCATTTT
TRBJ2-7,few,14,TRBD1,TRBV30,CAWSGQGITYEQYF,TGTGCCTGGAGTGGACAGGGGATTACCTACGAGCAGTACTTC